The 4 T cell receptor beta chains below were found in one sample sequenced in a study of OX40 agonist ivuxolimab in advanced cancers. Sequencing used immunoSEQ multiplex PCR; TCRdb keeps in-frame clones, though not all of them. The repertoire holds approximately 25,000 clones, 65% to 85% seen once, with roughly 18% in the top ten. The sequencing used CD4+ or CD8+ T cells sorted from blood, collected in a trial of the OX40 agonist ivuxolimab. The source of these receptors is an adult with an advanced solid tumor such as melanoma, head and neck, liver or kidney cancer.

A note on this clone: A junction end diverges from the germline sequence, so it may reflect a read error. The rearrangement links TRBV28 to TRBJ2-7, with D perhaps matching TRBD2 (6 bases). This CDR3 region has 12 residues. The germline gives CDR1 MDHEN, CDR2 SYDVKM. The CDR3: CASSLLGLAVDF. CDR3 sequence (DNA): TGTGCCAGCAGTTTACTAGGGTTAGCGGTCGACTTC.

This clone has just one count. The CDR3 DNA follows: TGCGCCAGCAGCCTCGGGACACAGTACCAAGAGACCCAGTACTTC. It encodes CASSLGTQYQETQYF. The rearrangement uses TRBV4-1 and TRBJ2-5, with a tentative D call TRBD1 (6 bases). The CDR3 covers 15 residues. Deletions cut 4 bases from V and 0 bases from J, with 12 bases between. In germline, CDR1 is MGHRA, CDR2 YSYEKL.

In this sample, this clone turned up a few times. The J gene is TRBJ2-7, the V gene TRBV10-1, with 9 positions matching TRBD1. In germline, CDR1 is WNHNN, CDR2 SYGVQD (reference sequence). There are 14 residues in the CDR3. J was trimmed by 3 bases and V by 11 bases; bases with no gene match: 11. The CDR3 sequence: CACYSGTGYYEQYF. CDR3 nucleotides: TGCGCCTGCTATTCAGGGACAGGGTACTACGAGCAGTACTTC.

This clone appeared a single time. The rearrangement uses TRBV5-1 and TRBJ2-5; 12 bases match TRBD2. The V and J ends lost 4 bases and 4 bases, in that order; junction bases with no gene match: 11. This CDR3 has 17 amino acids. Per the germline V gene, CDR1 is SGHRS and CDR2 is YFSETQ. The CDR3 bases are TGCGCCAGCAGCGACCAACCTAGCGGGAGGGCCGGAGAGACCCAGTACTTC. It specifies CASSDQPSGRAGETQYF.